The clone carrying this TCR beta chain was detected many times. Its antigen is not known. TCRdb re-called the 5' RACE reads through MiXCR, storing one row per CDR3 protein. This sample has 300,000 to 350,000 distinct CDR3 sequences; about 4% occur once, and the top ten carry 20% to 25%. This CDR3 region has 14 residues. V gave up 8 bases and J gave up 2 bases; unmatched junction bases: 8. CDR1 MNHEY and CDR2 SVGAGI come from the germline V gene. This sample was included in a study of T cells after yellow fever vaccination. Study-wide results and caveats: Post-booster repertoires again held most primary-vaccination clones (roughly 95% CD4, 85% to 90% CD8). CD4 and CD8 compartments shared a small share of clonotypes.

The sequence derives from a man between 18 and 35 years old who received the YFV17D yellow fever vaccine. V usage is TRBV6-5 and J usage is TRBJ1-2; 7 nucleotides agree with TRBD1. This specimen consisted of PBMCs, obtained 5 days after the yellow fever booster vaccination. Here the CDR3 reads CASGTDQANYGYTF. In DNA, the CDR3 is TGTGCCAGCGGGACAGACCAGGCAAACTATGGCTACACCTTC.